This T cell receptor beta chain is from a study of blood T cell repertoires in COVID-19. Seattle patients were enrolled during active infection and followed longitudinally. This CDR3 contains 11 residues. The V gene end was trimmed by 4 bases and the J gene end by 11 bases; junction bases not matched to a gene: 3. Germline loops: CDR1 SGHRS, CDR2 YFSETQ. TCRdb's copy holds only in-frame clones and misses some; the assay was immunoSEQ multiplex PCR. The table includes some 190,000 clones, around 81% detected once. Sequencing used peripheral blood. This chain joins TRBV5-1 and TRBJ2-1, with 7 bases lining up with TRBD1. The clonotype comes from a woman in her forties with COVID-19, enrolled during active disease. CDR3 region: CASSETGQQFF. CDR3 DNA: TGCGCCAGCAGCGAGACAGGGCAGCAGTTCTTC. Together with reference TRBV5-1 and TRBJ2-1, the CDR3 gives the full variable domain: KAGVTQTPRYLIKTRGQQVTLSCSPISGHRSVSWYQQTPGQGLQFLFEYFSETQRNKGNFPGRFSGRQFSNSRSEMNVSTLELGDSALYLCASSETGQQFFGPGTRLTVL.